The clone carrying this T cell receptor beta chain has a handful of counts. Its cognate antigen is unknown. Trimming cost V 3 bases and J 7 bases; bases outside gene matches: 6. The length of the CDR3 is 15 residues. Germline V gene lookup returns CDR1 MNHNS and CDR2 SASEGT. The data were taken from a study of human T cells and chemical hapten exposure. Study-level findings and limits: TCRs above 1 in 1000 frequency stayed constant with DPC sensitization.

TCRdb used MiXCR to reprocess the RACE reads, holding one entry per CDR3 protein. The table lists tens of thousands of distinct CDR3 sequences, 9.5% to 13% of them singletons, with approximately 5.2% in the top ten. Time point: pre-sensitization, week 0. Regarding treatment: therapeutic diphenylcyclopropenone sensitization with weekly scalp DPC. Each patch test followed a blood draw. The V gene is TRBV6-1, the J gene TRBJ1-4; 9 bases fit TRBD1. This sequence was found in a woman in her forties or fifties with alopecia areata. Some clones in this sample may be carry-over from other donors' samples. Source: whole blood, taken in connection with sensitization to the hapten diphenylcyclopropenone (DPC). The CDR3 sequence: CASSDGDREVEKLFF. The CDR3 DNA follows: TGTGCCAGCAGTGACGGGGACAGGGAGGTTGAAAAACTGTTTTTT.